The 23 T cell receptor beta chains below were found in one sample sequenced in a study of OX40 agonist ivuxolimab in advanced cancers. Here immunoSEQ multiplex PCR was the method, and the copy in TCRdb shows in-frame clones only, minus some. The sample shows about 84,000 clones, 84% of them seen only once. The sequencing here drew on CD4+ or CD8+ T cells sorted from blood, taken in a trial of the OX40 agonist ivuxolimab. Source of these receptors: an adult with an advanced solid tumor such as melanoma, head and neck, liver or kidney cancer.

V is TRBV6-1 and J is TRBJ2-7, with D hard to call. Deletions cut 7 bases from V and 2 bases from J, with 6 bases between. Germline-derived CDR1 and CDR2 are MNHNS and SASEGT. CDR3 size: 11 residues. For the CDR3, the DNA is TGTGCCAGCACAGGCGCCTACGAGCAGTACTTC. It is translated as CASTGAYEQYF.

The V call is TRBV5-1, the J call TRBJ2-1, with 11 positions matching TRBD1. V was clipped by 5 bases and J by 9 bases; unmatched bases: 7. The CDR3 totals 14 residues. CDR1 and CDR2 (germline): SGHRS, YFSETQ. The CDR3 reads CASSAGTGGTEQFF. The CDR3 coding sequence is TGCGCCAGCAGTGCCGGGACAGGGGGGACTGAGCAGTTCTTC.

The chain uses TRBV19 and TRBJ1-2; D uncertain. Trimming left V 1 base short and J 3 bases short, with 12 bases between. CDR1 LNHDA and CDR2 SQIVND come from the germline V gene (reference sequence). The CDR3 extends over 15 amino acids. The CDR3 nucleotides read TGTGCCAGTAGTATAGTCGGGTTGGAACACTATGGCTACACCTTC. Protein sequence: CASSIVGLEHYGYTF.

The CDR3 DNA sequence: TGTGCCAGCAGTTCGACCAGGGTGTCAGTGACTAATGAAAAACTGTTTTTT. As protein: CASSSTRVSVTNEKLFF. The chain carries TRBV27 and TRBJ1-4; D perhaps matches TRBD1 (5 bases). In germline, CDR1 is MNHEY, CDR2 SMNVEV (reference sequence). Trimming cost V 4 bases and J 2 bases, with 17 bases left between them. The CDR3 contains 17 residues.

V gene TRBV5-1 combines with J gene TRBJ1-2; D remains ambiguous. Germline V gene sequence: CDR1 SGHRS, CDR2 YFSETQ. V lost 4 bases and J lost 0, with 7 bases in between. This CDR3 region has 13 residues. CDR3 amino acids: CASSVGTNYGYTF. The DNA of the CDR3 is TGCGCCAGCAGCGTAGGAACTAACTATGGCTACACCTTC.

The chain uses TRBV16 and TRBJ1-2; D gene ambiguous. Trimming took off 0 bases at V and 0 bases at J, with 8 bases between the two ends. Germline V gene data show CDR1 as KGHSY and CDR2 as FQNENV. The CDR3 sequence is 15 residues long. CDR3 protein: CASSQSQPTNYGYTF. In DNA, the CDR3 is TGTGCCAGCAGCCAATCGCAGCCTACTAACTATGGCTACACCTTC.

The chain employs TRBV4-2 and TRBJ2-2, with 11 bases lining up with TRBD2. V trimming: 4 bases; J trimming: 1 base; junction bases outside the gene matches: 5. CDR3 length: 17 amino acids. Germline values: CDR1 LGHNA, CDR2 YNFKEQ. This CDR3 is CASSRSTSGGNTGELFF. The CDR3 DNA reads TGTGCCAGCAGCCGCTCCACTAGCGGGGGGAACACCGGGGAGCTGTTTTTT.

The chain is built from TRBV4-1 and TRBJ1-4; D remains unclear. Germline lookup yields CDR1 MGHRA and CDR2 YSYEKL. CDR3 size: 16 residues. Deletions cut 0 bases from V and 6 bases from J, with 14 bases between. The CDR3 protein is CASSQDLGSGDEKLFF. CDR3 nucleotides: TGCGCCAGCAGCCAAGATCTGGGCAGTGGGGATGAAAAACTGTTTTTT.

The chain recombines TRBV11-2 with TRBJ2-1; 10 nucleotides line up with TRBD2. V lost 1 base, J lost 6 bases, and 3 bases stayed unmatched. The CDR3 loop spans 15 amino acids. Germline V gene data show CDR1 as SGHAT and CDR2 as FQNNGV. The CDR3 spells CASSLGLAGVNEQFF. The CDR3 coding sequence is TGTGCCAGCAGCTTAGGGCTAGCGGGGGTCAATGAGCAGTTCTTC.

This clone showed up just once. The J gene is TRBJ1-2, the V gene TRBV6-5; D unresolved. The V and J ends lost 6 bases and 8 bases respectively, with 22 bases between them. The germline V gene has CDR1 MNHEY and CDR2 SVGAGI. CDR3 length: 15 amino acids. Here the CDR3 DNA reads TGTGCCAGCAGGCGACTCGGGAGATTTTCTAGGGGCTACACCTTC. Its translation: CASRRLGRFSRGYTF.

The chain combines TRBV6-5 with TRBJ2-1, with 8 bases aligning to TRBD1. The germline V gene encodes CDR1 MNHEY and CDR2 SVGAGI. J lost 9 bases, V lost 2 bases, and 6 bases had no gene match. This CDR3 has 14 amino acids. The CDR3 bases are TGTGCCAGCAGTTACGCCCAGGGGGCAAGTGAGCAGTTCTTC. Amino acid sequence: CASSYAQGASEQFF.

This clone was recorded once. This sequence joins TRBV7-2 and TRBJ2-7, with 11 bases aligning to TRBD2. This CDR3 contains 15 residues. After removal of 5 bases from V and 3 bases from J, the junction contained 6 bases not matched to a gene. Looked up from germline, CDR1 is SGHTA and CDR2 is FQGNSA. The CDR3: CASSPTSGGDYEQYF. The CDR3 DNA reads as TGTGCCAGCAGCCCCACTAGCGGGGGCGACTACGAGCAGTACTTC.

The chain carries TRBV9 and TRBJ1-1, with D hard to call. V lost 0 bases and J lost 3, with 9 bases in between. CDR1 and CDR2 from the germline V gene are SGDLS and YYNGEE. There are 14 residues in the CDR3. The CDR3 DNA reads as TGTGCCAGCAGCGTAGGCCAGGACTACACTGAAGCTTTCTTT. Encoded protein: CASSVGQDYTEAFF.

The V and J genes are TRBV7-2 and TRBJ2-2; 8 bases line up with TRBD1. This CDR3 has 14 amino acids. CDR1 SGHTA and CDR2 FQGNSA come from the germline V gene. Trimming at V came to 6 bases and at J to 4 bases, leaving 4 bases not matched to a gene. The CDR3 loop reads CASRAGGSTGELFF. The CDR3 DNA sequence: TGTGCCAGCAGAGCAGGGGGCAGCACCGGGGAGCTGTTTTTT.

The chain uses TRBV12-5 and TRBJ2-3; D remains unclear. This CDR3 contains 13 residues. V lost 3 bases, J lost 6 bases, and 10 bases lay in between. Germline CDR1 LGHNT, CDR2 FRNRAP. CDR3: CASGLSVEDTQYF. CDR3 DNA sequence: TGTGCTAGTGGTTTATCAGTCGAGGATACGCAGTATTTT.

V is TRBV19 and J is TRBJ2-5; 9 bases align to TRBD2. V lost 7 bases and J lost 0; bases outside the gene matches: 6. Germline CDR1 and CDR2: LNHDA and SQIVND (reference sequence). The CDR3 covers 15 residues. This CDR3 is CASMGLAGNQETQYF. The DNA of the CDR3 is TGTGCCAGTATGGGTCTAGCGGGGAACCAAGAGACCCAGTACTTC.

The chain combines TRBV27 with TRBJ2-7; 7 bases agree with TRBD1. Trimming cost V 3 bases and J 4 bases; bases outside gene matches: 9. The CDR3 consists of 15 residues. In germline, CDR1 is MNHEY, CDR2 SMNVEV (reference sequence). The CDR3 sequence is CASSLRQGGFYEQYF. CDR3 coding DNA: TGTGCCAGCAGTTTGCGACAGGGTGGGTTTTACGAGCAGTACTTC.

The V call is TRBV4-2, the J call TRBJ1-5, with D unclear. V lost 1 base and J 0 bases, leaving 7 bases between the germline ends. This CDR3 has 15 residues. In germline, CDR1 is LGHNA, CDR2 YNFKEQ. CDR3 in amino acids: CASSQAPGSNQPQHF. The CDR3 nucleotides are TGTGCCAGCAGCCAAGCTCCAGGTAGCAATCAGCCCCAGCATTTT.

J is TRBJ1-2 and V is TRBV27, with 10 bases lining up with TRBD1. The CDR3 spans 16 residues. V shed 7 bases and J 3 bases; nucleotides not matched to a gene: 11. The germline V gene has CDR1 MNHEY and CDR2 SMNVEV (reference sequence). For the CDR3, the DNA is TGTGCCAGCACTAACCAGATCGGACAGGGGGACTATGGCTACACCTTC. Translated, it gives CASTNQIGQGDYGYTF.

This clone has only one observation. This chain connects TRBV5-1 to TRBJ2-3; 9 bases are a match to TRBD2. The CDR3 runs to 17 residues. V was clipped by 0 bases and J by 0 bases; unmatched bases: 5. The germline CDR1 and CDR2 sequences are SGHRS and YFSETQ. This CDR3 reads CASSLAGGGASTDTQYF. The CDR3 DNA follows: TGCGCCAGCAGCTTGGCCGGCGGGGGGGCAAGCACAGATACGCAGTATTTT.

This clone occurred once. The chain joins TRBV11-3 to TRBJ2-5; 7 bases map to TRBD2. The germline CDR1 and CDR2 sequences are SGHNT and YENEEA. CDR3 length: 12 residues. V lost 4 bases and J lost 4; bases outside the gene matches: 0. The CDR3 here is CASSSGGETQYF. The CDR3 coding sequence is TGTGCCAGCAGCTCGGGGGGAGAGACCCAGTACTTC.

This clone was detected only once. For the CDR3, the DNA is TGTGCCAGCAGCCAGAGGGAGGCTTATAGCAATCAGCCCCAGCATTTT. The encoded protein is CASSQREAYSNQPQHF. This sequence joins TRBV7-2 and TRBJ1-5; the D is unclear. Germline assignment: CDR1 SGHTA and CDR2 FQGNSA. This CDR3 has 16 amino acids. The V and J ends lost 5 bases and 0 bases respectively, with 14 bases between them.

This clone was counted once. The chain links TRBV7-2 to TRBJ1-6; no clear D gene. The germline gives CDR1 SGHTA, CDR2 FQGNSA. The germline V and J ends were trimmed by 5 bases and 8 bases, with 16 bases remaining between them. This CDR3 contains 15 residues. The CDR3 loop reads CASSTTGSSDSPLHF. The CDR3 nucleotides read TGTGCCAGCAGCACGACCGGGAGCTCTGATTCACCCCTCCACTTT.